These T cell receptor beta chains were read from a single sample in a study of T-cell reconstitution after alpha-beta-depleted transplantation in children. Each CDR3 protein is one row after TCRdb ran MiXCR on the PCR reads. The sample consists of approximately 230,000 distinct CDR3 sequences, about 24% of them appearing once. The sequenced sample was PBMCs, mostly from graft donor cells, obtained 360 days after TCRalphabeta/CD19-depleted stem cell transplant. These receptors all stem from a female patient aged 2 to 10 who had a stem cell transplant for congenital amegakaryocytic thrombocytopenia, so the T cells may come from the graft donor. Both conserved end residues are part of each CDR3. Some rows have no size entry. The others give once, few or many, or a class for an expanded clone.

cdr3_length: 12; v_call: TRBV28; clone_size: -; j_call: TRBJ2-7; cdr3_aa: CASSVLGYEQYF
cdr3_length: 14; v_call: TRBV6-5; clone_size: -; j_call: TRBJ2-6; cdr3_aa: CASSSISGANVLTF
cdr3_length: 16; v_call: TRBV9; clone_size: -; j_call: TRBJ1-1; cdr3_aa: CASSAPGAGLAIEAFF
cdr3_length: 18; v_call: TRBV27; clone_size: -; j_call: TRBJ2-1; cdr3_aa: CASSLWSTGQGSYNEQFF
cdr3_length: 16; v_call: TRBV3-1; clone_size: -; j_call: TRBJ1-1; cdr3_aa: CASSQGPGAENTEAFF
cdr3_length: 13; v_call: TRBV20-1; clone_size: few; j_call: TRBJ1-2; cdr3_aa: CSASVGASYGYTF
cdr3_length: 13; v_call: TRBV5-1; clone_size: -; j_call: TRBJ1-1; cdr3_aa: CASSPSSSAEAFF
cdr3_length: 15; v_call: TRBV24-1; clone_size: -; j_call: TRBJ2-3; cdr3_aa: CATSDFLAGADTQYF
cdr3_length: 14; v_call: TRBV5-1; clone_size: once; j_call: TRBJ1-4; cdr3_aa: CASSVGGTNEKLFF
cdr3_length: 15; v_call: TRBV6-5; clone_size: -; j_call: TRBJ2-5; cdr3_aa: CASNLLSGGLETQYF
cdr3_length: 11; v_call: TRBV20-1; clone_size: -; j_call: TRBJ2-1; cdr3_aa: CSAGTNNEQFF